Each of the 12 T cell receptor beta chains below was sequenced from the same sample in a study of shared clonotypes between healthy human individuals. Profiling relied on immunoSEQ multiplex PCR, and the TCRdb table lists in-frame clones only, not all of them. The table includes 2 million to 2.5 million clones, about 95% detected once. Only CD45RO-negative cells positively selected for CCR7 counted as naive CD8 cells, so terminally differentiated effector memory CD45RA+ cells were excluded. The sequenced sample consisted of naive CD8+ T cells sorted from blood. Receptors originate from a man between 18 and 35 years old in good health.

The gene calls are TRBV19 and TRBJ1-2; possible D gene TRBD1, 6 bases. CDR1 is LNHDA and CDR2 is SQIVND in the germline V gene (reference sequence). There are 16 residues in the CDR3. The V and J ends lost 1 base and 2 bases respectively, with 14 bases between them. The CDR3 loop is CASSIGWGQQNYGYTF. CDR3 sequence (DNA): TGTGCCAGTAGTATAGGGTGGGGGCAACAGAACTATGGCTACACCTTC.

This sequence joins TRBV19 and TRBJ2-1; TRBD1 matches 7 bases. The germline V gene has CDR1 LNHDA and CDR2 SQIVND (reference sequence). Germline trimming cut 1 base from V and 2 bases from J; bases unmatched to any gene: 5. The CDR3 sequence is 16 residues long. CDR3 loop: CASSIVTGITYNEQFF. The CDR3 DNA sequence: TGTGCCAGTAGTATAGTGACAGGGATTACCTACAATGAGCAGTTCTTC.

The V call is TRBV28, the J call TRBJ2-1, with 14 bases identical to TRBD2. The CDR3 is made up of 16 amino acids. Trimming cost V 6 bases and J 4 bases; bases outside gene matches: 5. Germline CDR1 is MDHEN and CDR2 is SYDVKM. The CDR3 reads CASSTGLAGEYNEQFF. The CDR3, as DNA: TGTGCCAGCAGCACGGGACTAGCGGGGGAGTACAATGAGCAGTTCTTC.

As for this clone: Other DNA sequences in the same sample also yield this CDR3. The chain has TRBV6-1 and TRBJ2-7; 8 bases line up with TRBD1. CDR1 is MNHNS and CDR2 is SASEGT in the germline V gene. The CDR3 is made up of 14 amino acids. The ends lost 1 base at V and 3 bases at J; junction bases unmatched: 2. CDR3 amino acids: CASSEGTGGYEQYF. For the CDR3, the DNA is TGTGCCAGCAGTGAAGGCACAGGGGGCTACGAGCAGTACTTC.

The chain is built from TRBV14 and TRBJ2-1, with 8 positions matching TRBD2. Germline V lookup: CDR1 SGHDN, CDR2 FVKESK. The V gene end was trimmed by 2 bases and the J gene end by 8 bases; junction bases not matched to a gene: 11. The CDR3 runs to 16 residues. The CDR3 DNA reads as TGTGCCAGCAGCCAATTTCGCGGGGGGAGCCATGATGAGCAGTTCTTC. Translating gives CASSQFRGGSHDEQFF.

On this clone: This sample includes further DNA sequences coding for the same CDR3. This rearrangement joins TRBV7-9 to TRBJ2-3, with 10 bases aligning to TRBD2. The CDR3 has 16 amino acids. V shed 1 base and J 6 bases; nucleotides not matched to a gene: 7. CDR1 is SEHNR and CDR2 is FQNEAQ in the germline V gene (reference sequence). The CDR3 region is CASSLVGLAGDDTQYF. The CDR3, as DNA: TGTGCCAGCAGCTTAGTGGGTCTAGCGGGGGATGATACGCAGTATTTT.

A note on this clone: The same CDR3 can be traced to other DNA sequences in this sample. CDR3 amino acids: CASSVGGASTDTQYF. CDR3 nucleotides: TGTGCCAGCAGCGTAGGGGGCGCCAGCACAGATACGCAGTATTTT. The chain employs TRBV9 and TRBJ2-3; perhaps TRBD1 as D (5 bases). The germline gives CDR1 SGDLS, CDR2 YYNGEE. The CDR3 is 15 residues long. V was clipped by 0 bases and J by 0 bases, with 8 bases between them.

The rearrangement uses TRBV19 and TRBJ1-5; unclear D gene. The CDR3 is made up of 16 amino acids. Germline V gene lookup returns CDR1 LNHDA and CDR2 SQIVND (reference sequence). Trimming removed 3 bases from V and 8 bases from J, with 20 bases in between. The CDR3: CASSISAGRMREPQHF. CDR3 DNA sequence: TGTGCCAGTAGTATCAGCGCGGGCAGGATGAGGGAGCCCCAGCATTTT.

The chain uses TRBV10-3 and TRBJ2-7; D unclear. Trimming stripped 3 bases from V and 3 bases from J, with 15 bases between. Germline CDR1 reads ENHRY; CDR2 reads SYGVKD. The CDR3 is made up of 15 amino acids. The CDR3 protein is CAISDVSAPSYEQYF. Here the CDR3 DNA reads TGTGCCATCAGTGACGTCTCGGCTCCGAGCTACGAGCAGTACTTC.

The chain employs TRBV4-3 and TRBJ2-7, with 7 bases that match TRBD2. The CDR3 extends over 17 amino acids. V dropped 0 bases and J dropped 6; count of bases not matched to a gene: 14. CDR1 and CDR2 (germline): LGHNA, YSLEER. Written as DNA, the CDR3 is TGCGCCAGCAGCCAAGAAAGGGAAAGCGGGGCGAGGGGCGAGCAGTACTTC. This gives the protein CASSQERESGARGEQYF.

In DNA, the CDR3 is TGCGCCAGCAGCCAAGATAACAAACTAGGGGCCTTCGGGGAGCTGTTTTTT. Translating gives CASSQDNKLGAFGELFF. This chain uses TRBV4-1 with TRBJ2-2, with D perhaps TRBD1 or TRBD2 (5 bases each). Germline assignment: CDR1 MGHRA and CDR2 YSYEKL. This CDR3 has 17 residues. V was clipped by 0 bases and J by 7 bases, with 18 bases between them.

The V gene is TRBV7-8, the J gene TRBJ2-7; weak D call: TRBD2 (5 bases). CDR3 length: 14 amino acids. From germline, CDR1 is SGHVS and CDR2 FQNEAQ. The ends were cut back, 1 base at V and 6 bases at J, with 13 bases in the middle. The CDR3 loop reads CASSLVGRAGEQYF. In DNA form, the CDR3 reads TGTGCCAGCAGCTTAGTCGGTAGGGCGGGCGAGCAGTACTTC.